This TCR beta chain came from a study of molecular identifiers for immune sequencing clone quantification. It was with previously described methods and listed TCR primers that bulk TCR libraries were made. TCRdb reprocessed the PCR reads with MiXCR, giving one entry per CDR3 protein. The data contain more than 450,000 distinct CDR3 sequences, 20% to 25% of them singletons. CDR3 length: 18 residues. CDR1 SEHNR and CDR2 FQNEAQ come from the germline V gene (reference sequence). Trimming cost V 2 bases and J 0 bases; bases outside gene matches: 7. The sample consisted of naive CD8+ T cells from blood, with Jurkat cell RNA spiked in. Subset given: FACS-sorted CD8+CD4-CCR7+CD45RA+ naive T cells. This chain links TRBV7-9 with TRBJ2-2; 9 positions agree with TRBD2. This clonotype was sampled from a human donor in good health. Some libraries in this study had Jurkat cell RNA spiked in. The CDR3 DNA reads as TGTGCCAGCAGCTTATGGGGTAGCGGGAGAACGAACACCGGGGAGCTGTTTTTT. Protein: CASSLWGSGRTNTGELFF.